Below are 14 T cell receptor beta chains sequenced from a single sample in a study of blood T cells in healthy people across ages. The use of a sample-barcoded 5' primer and a J-beta primer mix characterized a second PCR of about 6 to 12 cycles. From the 5' RACE reads, TCRdb called clonotypes with MiXCR, one entry per CDR3 protein. The sample holds 700,000 to 900,000 distinct CDR3 sequences; 20% to 30% are singletons and the top ten take about 3%. The same sample was also studied in work on T cells of mothers and their children.

Sequencing input: blood. Source of these receptors: a boy aged 10-17 years in good health.

V and J are TRBV5-1 and TRBJ2-1; possible D gene TRBD2, 6 bases. The CDR3 runs to 15 residues. Germline V CDR1 and CDR2: SGHRS, YFSETQ. The V end lost 0 bases, the J end lost 6 bases, and 13 bases lay between the germline ends. The CDR3 sequence: CASSLGLEVGNEQFF. CDR3 in DNA: TGCGCCAGCAGCTTGGGACTAGAGGTCGGCAATGAGCAGTTCTTC.

The V call is TRBV7-9, the J call TRBJ1-2; D gene ambiguous. This CDR3 spans 14 amino acids. V was cut by 2 bases and J by 6 bases, with 13 bases left in between. Germline V gene sequence: CDR1 SEHNR, CDR2 FQNEAQ (reference sequence). The CDR3 DNA reads TGTGCCAGCAGCTTATCCCAGTCGGGCCATGGCTACACCTTC. It yields the protein CASSLSQSGHGYTF.

In its sample, this clonotype was seen many times. The chain links TRBV4-2 to TRBJ1-5; D is possibly TRBD1 (5 bases). Between the trimmed V and J ends, which lost 4 bases and 2 bases, there was a span of 15 bases. Germline V gene lookup returns CDR1 LGHNA and CDR2 YNFKEQ. This CDR3 region has 16 residues. As DNA, the CDR3 is TGTGCCAGCAGCCCAGGGCCTGGCGGGGGCAATCAGCCCCAGCATTTT. Translating gives CASSPGPGGGNQPQHF.

The V call is TRBV29-1, the J call TRBJ2-7; no clear D gene. Per the germline V gene, CDR1 is SQVTM and CDR2 is ANQGSEA. V lost 0 bases and J 3 bases, leaving 15 bases between the germline ends. The CDR3 sequence is 15 residues long. CDR3: CSVEDIEAGLYEQYF. For the CDR3, the DNA is TGCAGCGTTGAAGATATCGAGGCAGGCCTCTACGAGCAGTACTTC.

This rearrangement joins TRBV5-1 to TRBJ2-2, with 11 positions matching TRBD1. Trimming removed 3 bases from V and 2 bases from J; junction bases left unmatched: 3. The CDR3 has 16 amino acids. Germline V CDR1 and CDR2: SGHRS, YFSETQ. CDR3 nucleotide sequence: TGCGCCAGCAGCTGGAGGACAGGGGGCAACACCGGGGAGCTGTTTTTT. Translation: CASSWRTGGNTGELFF.

This clonotype was counted a few times. The V and J genes are TRBV20-1 and TRBJ2-5; 11 bases map to TRBD2. The V and J ends lost 4 bases and 2 bases, in that order; junction bases with no gene match: 6. Germline V gene data show CDR1 as DFQATT and CDR2 as SNEGSKA (reference sequence). The CDR3 loop spans 15 amino acids. Here the CDR3 reads CSATSTSGTQETQYF. CDR3 bases: TGCAGTGCTACCTCGACTAGCGGGACTCAAGAGACCCAGTACTTC.

A few counts support this clonotype. V usage is TRBV3-1 and J usage is TRBJ1-1; D remains unclear. V lost 1 base to trimming and J lost 5 bases, with 11 bases between them. Germline assignment: CDR1 LGHDT and CDR2 YNNKEL (reference sequence). There are 14 residues in the CDR3. CDR3 residues: CASSQGASRTEAFF. Here the CDR3 DNA reads TGTGCCAGCAGCCAAGGGGCGTCCCGGACTGAAGCTTTCTTT.

In its sample, this clonotype was seen a few times. This chain joins TRBV30 and TRBJ1-4; D remains unclear. The CDR3 has 11 residues. Looked up from germline, CDR1 is GTSNPN and CDR2 is SVGIG (reference sequence). V lost 4 bases to trimming and J lost 10 bases, with 10 bases between them. The CDR3 is CAWTLGGKLFF. In DNA form, the CDR3 reads TGTGCCTGGACCCTAGGCGGAAAACTGTTTTTT.

This clonotype turned up a few times. CDR3 sequence reads: CASSLLGTGPYEQYF. The CDR3 DNA follows: TGTGCCAGCAGCTTATTAGGGACAGGACCCTACGAGCAGTACTTC. The J gene is TRBJ2-7, the V gene TRBV11-3, with TRBD1 matching 8 bases. Germline values: CDR1 SGHNT, CDR2 YENEEA. V shed 2 bases and J 2 bases; nucleotides not matched to a gene: 5. The CDR3 covers 15 residues. The whole variable domain, remainder taken from reference TRBV11-3 and TRBJ2-7, is EAGVVQSPRYKIIEKKQPVAFWCNPISGHNTLYWYLQNLGQGPELLIRYENEEAVDDSQLPKDRFSAERLKGVDSTLKIQPAELGDSAVYLCASSLLGTGPYEQYFGPGTRLTVT.

This clonotype was found a few times. The V call is TRBV20-1, the J call TRBJ2-5; 9 bases fit TRBD1. The J call may not be correct, given that the DNA end is closer to TRBJ2-1. The CDR3 is 13 residues long. The germline V gene has CDR1 DFQATT and CDR2 SNEGSKA (reference sequence). This CDR3 is CSAPGQGGNEQFF. CDR3 in DNA: TGCAGTGCTCCGGGACAGGGAGGAAATGAGCAGTTCTTC.

The genes are TRBV10-3 and TRBJ2-5; 9 positions agree with TRBD1. The end of the DNA aligns better with TRBJ2-7, so the J call may be wrong. CDR1 and CDR2 from the germline V gene are ENHRY and SYGVKD. This CDR3 has 15 amino acids. The CDR3 is CAISEPGQGSYEQYF. In nucleotides, the CDR3 is TGTGCCATCAGTGAGCCGGGACAGGGTTCCTACGAGCAGTACTTC.

V and J are TRBV20-1 and TRBJ2-1; TRBD2 matches at 7 bases. The germline CDR1 and CDR2 sequences are DFQATT and SNEGSKA (reference sequence). The V segment lost 6 bases and the J segment 6 bases; nucleotides outside the gene matches: 20. The CDR3 is 17 residues long. In DNA, the CDR3 is TGCAGTGCCCCGTCCGGGACTCAAGCCGGGGGGATCAATGAGCAGTTCTTC. This gives the protein CSAPSGTQAGGINEQFF.

The rearrangement joins TRBV11-2 to TRBJ1-1; a weak D match, TRBD1 (6 bases). This CDR3 contains 16 residues. The ends were cut back, 8 bases at V and 3 bases at J, with 22 bases in the middle. Per germline, CDR1 SGHAT and CDR2 FQNNGV. The CDR3 coding sequence is TGTGCCAGCGCCCTGAGCGGGACAAGTGGGGACACTGAAGCTTTCTTT. Translation: CASALSGTSGDTEAFF.

The J gene is TRBJ2-7, the V gene TRBV10-2; D unresolved. V shed 5 bases and J shed 7 bases, with 12 bases lying between them. Germline V gene lookup returns CDR1 WSHSY and CDR2 SAAADI. This CDR3 spans 12 amino acids. CDR3 nucleotides: TGCGCCAGCAGTCCCCGGCGTGGGGAGCAGTACTTC. Amino acids: CASSPRRGEQYF.